This TCR beta chain was identified in a study of T cells in localized non-small cell lung cancer. Study conclusions and caveats: Uninvolved adjacent lung had more T cell clonality than any other tissue, topping tumor.

Sequencing was performed with immunoSEQ multiplex PCR; in TCRdb, only in-frame clones are kept and a portion is missing. The table records some 950 clones, approximately 18% of them present only once. As to this clone: The target antigen is unknown.

Adjacent lung samples, free of atypia, were obtained at least 2 cm from the tumor margin. Trimming shortened V by 8 bases and J by 8 bases, and 12 bases separated the two germline ends. Germline-derived CDR1 and CDR2 are MDHEN and SYDVKM. The CDR3 contains 12 residues. This sequence originates from a man aged 40-75 years with stage III lung adenocarcinoma. This chain uses TRBV28 with TRBJ1-4; D is ambiguous. Source: normal lung tissue next to the tumor, taken before any cancer treatment. In DNA, the CDR3 is TGTGCCAGCCAACGGCAGACGGAAAAACTGTTTTTT. It specifies CASQRQTEKLFF.